Here is one T cell receptor beta chain with its context. The data were obtained in a study of blood T cell repertoires in COVID-19. For the study at large: There were acute and convalescent COVID-19 samples, and they came from the United States, Italy and Spain. Sample material is recorded as cDNA or gDNA derived from T cells, B-cell-depleted T cells, or PBMCs.

How the authors handled the data: The authors estimated nucleated cell counts from reference gene primer amplification. Repertoires were generated with immunoSEQ multiplex PCR, while TCRdb's copy carries only in-frame clones and drops some. For V, J and clone size, that table is used; D and trimming come from the DNA. The sample holds 150,000 to 200,000 clones, approximately 85% seen once. The germline V gene has CDR1 SGHTA and CDR2 FQGNSA. Trimming took 3 bases from V and 0 from J, leaving 11 bases between them. The CDR3 spans 15 residues. The chain joins TRBV7-2 to TRBJ1-1; D not resolved. Sequenced material: peripheral blood. This receptor was taken from a human donor with active or convalescent COVID-19. The donor label of this sample is uncertain. This CDR3 reads CASSFYSVMNTEAFF. CDR3 nucleotides: TGTGCCAGCAGCTTTTACTCGGTGATGAACACTGAAGCTTTCTTT.